This is a list of T cell receptor beta chains from one sample in a study of cytomegalovirus exposure and HLA in healthy donors. The data were produced by immunoSEQ multiplex PCR, yet TCRdb's version contains in-frame clones alone and is incomplete. The data hold 90,000 to 120,000 clones, with around four fifths observed a single time. Material: PBMCs. The receptors were sampled from a young man in good health and CMV-seronegative. Both conserved end residues are part of each CDR3. Each record gives: clone size, D gene, J gene, V gene, CDR3 protein, CDR3 DNA. A D gene is named only where the DNA matches it firmly. For some rows the clone size is stated as once, few or many, or as a class when expanded; others skip it.

.,TRBD1,TRBJ1-5,TRBV7-2,CASSLYRGQPQHF,TGTGCCAGCAGCTTATACAGGGGTCAGCCCCAGCATTTT
few,.,TRBJ1-6,TRBV28,CASRVAGSFNSPLHF,TGTGCCAGCAGAGTGGCGGGCAGTTTTAATTCACCCCTCCACTTT
.,.,TRBJ2-6,TRBV6-1,CASSEGPGANVLTF,TGTGCCAGCAGTGAAGGGCCTGGGGCCAACGTCCTGACTTTC
.,.,TRBJ1-2,TRBV7-9,CSSATGYYGYTF,TGTTCCAGCGCGACAGGCTACTATGGCTACACCTTC
.,TRBD1,TRBJ2-4,TRBV7-2,CASSLGPGTGGNIQYF,TGTGCCAGCAGCTTAGGACCCGGGACAGGGGGAAACATTCAGTACTTC
.,TRBD1,TRBJ2-2,TRBV7-3,CASSSGQSAFTGELFF,TGTGCCAGCAGCTCGGGACAGTCGGCCTTCACCGGGGAGCTGTTTTTT
few,TRBD1,TRBJ2-3,TRBV28,CASSNRGSRVDTQYF,TGTGCCAGCAGCAACAGGGGGAGCCGGGTCGATACGCAGTATTTT
.,TRBD2,TRBJ2-5,TRBV28,CASSLRGGPRETQYF,TGTGCCAGCAGCCTTAGGGGAGGGCCAAGGGAGACCCAGTACTTC
.,TRBD2,TRBJ2-5,TRBV11-2,CASSLSRGGPQETQYF,TGTGCCAGCAGCTTATCGCGGGGGGGCCCCCAAGAGACCCAGTACTTC
.,.,TRBJ1-2,TRBV10-3,CAISEGGGTGDYGYTF,TGTGCCATCAGCGAAGGTGGAGGGACTGGAGATTATGGCTACACCTTC
.,.,TRBJ2-1,TRBV15,CATSRETAGSYNEQFF,TGTGCCACCAGCAGAGAAACCGCCGGCTCCTACAATGAGCAGTTCTTC
.,.,TRBJ2-7,TRBV15,CATSRDLETSYEQYF,TGTGCCACCAGCAGAGATCTCGAGACAAGCTACGAGCAGTACTTC
.,TRBD1,TRBJ1-5,TRBV28,CASRGTGSSQPQHF,TGTGCCAGCAGGGGGACAGGGTCTTCTCAGCCCCAGCATTTT
.,.,TRBJ2-3,TRBV27,CASSSRTDSTDTQYF,TGTGCCAGCAGTTCAAGGACAGATAGCACAGATACGCAGTATTTT
.,.,TRBJ2-3,TRBV7-9,CASSPDLSTDTQYF,TGTGCCAGCAGCCCCGACTTGAGCACAGATACGCAGTATTTT
.,.,TRBJ2-1,TRBV4-2,CASSQASGVYNEQFF,TGTGCCAGCAGCCAAGCTTCGGGGGTGTACAATGAGCAGTTCTTC
.,TRBD1,TRBJ2-7,TRBV19,CASSIGRGISYEQYF,TGTGCCAGTAGTATAGGCAGGGGGATCTCCTACGAGCAGTACTTC
few,.,TRBJ2-5,TRBV13,CASSVRGQETQYF,TGTGCCAGCAGCGTAAGGGGGCAAGAGACCCAGTACTTC
.,TRBD1,TRBJ1-1,TRBV6-5,CASSQEQGLTEAFF,TGTGCCAGCAGTCAAGAACAGGGGTTGACTGAAGCTTTCTTT
.,.,TRBJ2-2,TRBV9,CASSVVAAYTGELFF,TGTGCCAGCAGCGTAGTCGCTGCGTACACCGGGGAGCTGTTTTTT
.,TRBD2,TRBJ2-1,TRBV4-1,CASSQTPSSGGFYNEQFF,TGCGCCAGCAGCCAAACTCCCTCTAGCGGGGGGTTTTACAATGAGCAGTTCTTC
.,TRBD1,TRBJ1-2,TRBV7-2,CASSPGQGYYGYTF,TGTGCCAGCAGTCCGGGACAGGGGTACTATGGCTACACCTTC
once,.,TRBJ2-3,TRBV5-6,CASSLDTTPGDTQYF,TGTGCCAGCAGCTTGGACACTACCCCCGGCGATACGCAGTATTTT
.,.,TRBJ1-2,TRBV9,CASSVGLSSLYGYTF,TGTGCCAGCAGCGTAGGCCTCTCTAGTTTGTATGGCTACACCTTC
.,.,TRBJ2-5,TRBV27,CASSLSPAGGQETQYF,TGTGCCAGCAGTTTATCGCCAGCCGGGGGTCAAGAGACCCAGTACTTC
few,TRBD1,TRBJ1-1,TRBV7-9,CASRPTGVEAFF,TGTGCCAGCAGACCTACAGGGGTGGAAGCTTTCTTT
.,TRBD1,TRBJ1-5,TRBV6-6,CASRPPGTGVDQPQHF,TGTGCCAGCAGGCCCCCCGGGACAGGGGTAGACCAGCCCCAGCATTTT
once,TRBD1,TRBJ2-1,TRBV6-5,CASSRDRGPYEQFF,TGTGCCAGCAGCAGGGACAGGGGGCCCTATGAGCAGTTCTTC
.,.,TRBJ2-1,TRBV7-8,CASSSPQTPRAAYNEQFF,TGTGCCAGCAGCTCTCCTCAGACTCCACGTGCCGCCTACAATGAGCAGTTCTTC
.,.,TRBJ2-1,TRBV7-9,CASSYQGQVSFALNEQFF,TGTGCCAGCAGCTACCAGGGGCAGGTCTCGTTCGCATTGAATGAGCAGTTCTTC
.,.,TRBJ1-4,TRBV28,CASNPGSTNEKLFF,TGTGCCAGCAATCCGGGATCTACTAATGAAAAACTGTTTTTT
few,.,TRBJ1-2,TRBV18,CASSPGQGDIYGYTF,TGTGCCAGCTCCCCGGGACAAGGAGACATCTATGGCTACACCTTC
.,TRBD1,TRBJ1-1,TRBV19,CATRTGSTEAFF,TGTGCCACCCGGACAGGATCCACTGAAGCTTTCTTT
.,TRBD1,TRBJ1-2,TRBV6-5,CASIGQGGGYTF,TGTGCCAGCATTGGACAGGGGGGGGGCTACACCTTC
.,TRBD1,TRBJ1-2,TRBV11-2,CASSPGGGYTF,TGTGCCAGCAGCCCAGGGGGCGGCTACACCTTC
.,.,TRBJ1-5,TRBV7-8,CASSPRQDSNQPQHF,TGTGCCAGCAGTCCAAGACAGGATAGCAATCAGCCCCAGCATTTT
.,.,TRBJ2-5,TRBV6-1,CASSAQGRETQYF,TGTGCCAGCAGTGCTCAGGGCCGGGAGACCCAGTACTTC
once,TRBD2,TRBJ2-2,TRBV7-9,CASSRRLAGRGTGELFF,TGTGCCAGCAGCCGCCGACTAGCGGGAAGGGGCACCGGGGAGCTGTTTTTT
few,.,TRBJ2-7,TRBV5-1,CASSLRAETGLRSYEQYF,TGCGCCAGCAGCTTGAGGGCCGAAACAGGGTTGCGCTCCTACGAGCAGTACTTC
.,.,TRBJ1-1,TRBV7-6,CASSLDTGREAFF,TGTGCCAGCAGCTTAGACACAGGACGTGAAGCTTTCTTT
.,TRBD2,TRBJ2-1,TRBV6-1,CASTGLAGGNEQFF,TGTGCCAGCACTGGCCTAGCGGGAGGCAATGAGCAGTTCTTC
.,.,TRBJ2-1,TRBV7-2,CASSLFPAESSYNEQFF,TGTGCCAGCAGCTTATTTCCAGCGGAAAGCTCCTACAATGAGCAGTTCTTC
.,.,TRBJ2-3,TRBV27,CASSLSRRGTDTQYF,TGTGCCAGCAGTTTATCACGGCGGGGCACAGATACGCAGTATTTT
.,TRBD1,TRBJ1-2,TRBV5-8,CASSPLLQGALGYTF,TGTGCCAGCAGCCCCCTTTTGCAGGGGGCGTTGGGCTACACCTTC
.,.,TRBJ2-7,TRBV18,CASSPSRGNYEQYF,TGTGCCAGCTCACCATCTAGGGGAAATTACGAGCAGTACTTC